One TCR beta chain is described in this entry. Measured with immunoSEQ multiplex PCR; TCRdb has only the in-frame clones, and not every one. The data show some 150,000 clones, with 79% seen just once and roughly 8.7% held by the top ten. The CDR3 is 17 amino acids. The germline gives CDR1 KGHSH, CDR2 LQKENI. V dropped 3 bases and J dropped 0; count of bases not matched to a gene: 4. The entry originates in a study of blood T cell repertoires in COVID-19. This chain uses TRBV18 with TRBJ2-6; 8 bases align to TRBD1. The sequence was collected from a man between 50 and 59 years old with active or convalescent COVID-19. Input material: peripheral blood. The CDR3 bases are TGTGCCAGCTCACCCGGACAGGGAATCTCTGGGGCCAACGTCCTGACTTTC. Amino acids: CASSPGQGISGANVLTF.